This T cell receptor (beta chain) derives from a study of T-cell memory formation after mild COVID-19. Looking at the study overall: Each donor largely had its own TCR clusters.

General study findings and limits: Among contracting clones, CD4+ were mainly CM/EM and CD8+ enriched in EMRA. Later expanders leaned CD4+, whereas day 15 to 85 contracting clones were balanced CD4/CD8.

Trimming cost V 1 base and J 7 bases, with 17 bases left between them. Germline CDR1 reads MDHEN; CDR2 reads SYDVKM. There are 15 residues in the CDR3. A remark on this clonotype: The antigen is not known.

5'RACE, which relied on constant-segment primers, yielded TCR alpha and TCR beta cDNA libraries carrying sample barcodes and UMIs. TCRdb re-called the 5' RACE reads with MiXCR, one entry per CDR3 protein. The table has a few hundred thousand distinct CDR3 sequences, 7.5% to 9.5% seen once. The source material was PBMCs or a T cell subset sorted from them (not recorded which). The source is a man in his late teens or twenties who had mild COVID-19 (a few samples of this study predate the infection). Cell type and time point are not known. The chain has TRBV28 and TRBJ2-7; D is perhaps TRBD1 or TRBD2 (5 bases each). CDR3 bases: TGTGCCAGCAGTTTATCCCTCGGGGCAGCAAAGGAGCAGTACGTC. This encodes CASSLSLGAAKEQYV.